The rows below give T cell receptor beta chains drawn from one sample of a study of cytomegalovirus exposure and HLA in healthy donors. Repertoires were generated with immunoSEQ multiplex PCR, while TCRdb's copy carries only in-frame clones and drops some. The sample has about 140,000 clones; over 75% are singletons. Material: PBMCs. Receptors were obtained from a man aged 25-40 years in good health. Both conserved end residues are part of each CDR3. The D gene is left open where the match is weak. Clone sizes are given selectively: once, few, many, or a class where the clone is expanded.

J gene	V gene	clone size	D gene	CDR3 protein	CDR3 DNA
TRBJ2-4	TRBV27	.	TRBD2	CASSYVLAGGPNIQYF	TGTGCCAGCAGTTATGTTCTAGCGGGAGGGCCTAACATTCAGTACTTC
TRBJ2-1	TRBV19	.	TRBD1	CASGHRGLLGYNEQFF	TGTGCCAGTGGCCACAGGGGCCTATTAGGCTACAATGAGCAGTTCTTC
TRBJ1-3	TRBV7-9	.	.	CASSLSGGSGNTIYF	TGTGCCAGCAGCTTATCGGGGGGCTCTGGAAACACCATATATTTT
TRBJ1-5	TRBV28	.	.	CASSLTRESPQPQHF	TGTGCCAGCAGTTTAACCCGGGAGTCTCCCCAGCCCCAGCATTTT
TRBJ2-7	TRBV12-5	once	.	CASGTTLGSPYEQYF	TGTGCTAGTGGTACCACCCTAGGCAGCCCCTACGAGCAGTACTTC
TRBJ2-7	TRBV20-1	.	.	CSALPYGQYF	TGCAGTGCCTTACCCTACGGGCAGTACTTC
TRBJ2-1	TRBV18	.	TRBD1	CASSLPGRGRNEQFF	TGTGCCAGCTCACTCCCGGGCAGGGGGCGAAATGAGCAGTTCTTC
TRBJ1-2	TRBV5-1	few	.	CASSLQSPHYGYTF	TGCGCCAGCAGCTTACAGAGCCCACACTATGGCTACACCTTC
TRBJ2-1	TRBV6-5	few	TRBD1	CASSYSTRDRGNEQFF	TGTGCCAGCAGTTACTCTACCCGGGACAGGGGAAATGAGCAGTTCTTC
TRBJ2-2	TRBV5-1	.	TRBD2	CASSLLTSGNTGELFF	TGCGCCAGCAGCTTGTTGACTAGCGGGAACACCGGGGAGCTGTTTTTT
TRBJ2-7	TRBV7-3	once	TRBD1	CASSLTGTGYYEQYF	TGTGCCAGCAGCCTTACCGGGACAGGGTACTACGAGCAGTACTTC
TRBJ1-2	TRBV5-1	once	TRBD1	CASSTGTGGYGYTF	TGCGCCAGCAGCACCGGGACAGGGGGCTATGGCTACACCTTC
TRBJ2-5	TRBV18	.	.	CASSPTQGREQYF	TGTGCCAGCTCCCCAACGCAGGGGCGGGAGCAGTACTTC
TRBJ2-7	TRBV5-6	.	TRBD2	CASSLAGLAGGPTYEQYF	TGTGCCAGCAGCTTGGCCGGGCTAGCGGGAGGGCCCACCTACGAGCAGTACTTC
TRBJ2-7	TRBV7-9	.	TRBD2	CSSGGRTASGGYEQYF	TGTTCCAGCGGGGGCCGAACAGCCTCAGGAGGCTACGAGCAGTACTTC
TRBJ1-5	TRBV18	.	.	CASSPTGQGGNQPQHF	TGTGCCAGCTCACCAACGGGTCAGGGTGGCAATCAGCCCCAGCATTTT